The T cell receptor beta chain under discussion was sequenced for a study of T cells after yellow fever vaccination. The study's findings and limits: Post-booster samples contained most primary-vaccination clones (more than 95% CD4, around 90% CD8). Of the clonotypes, a small share occurred in both CD4 and CD8 compartments.

The V end was cut by 3 bases, the J end by 2 bases, with 11 bases between. The length of the CDR3 is 14 residues. Germline V gene sequence: CDR1 SQVTM, CDR2 ANQGSEA. A universal primer site and UMIs were added as TCR cDNA was made by 5'RACE template switching. TCRdb independently ran MiXCR on the 5' RACE reads; one entry per CDR3 protein. The table shows 200,000 to 300,000 distinct CDR3 sequences, with over 6.5% occurring only once. Comment on this clonotype: Its specificity is unknown.

The sequence derives from a young man who received the YFV17D yellow fever vaccine. The chain has TRBV29-1 and TRBJ2-1; D gene ambiguous. The sample in question was CD4+ T cells sorted from PBMCs, obtained on the day of the yellow fever booster vaccination. For the CDR3, the DNA is TGCAGCGTTGAGCCCGGCCCGGCCTACAATGAGCAGTTCTTC. The encoded protein is CSVEPGPAYNEQFF.